These 3 T cell receptor beta chains were sequenced from one sample in a study of blood T cell repertoires in COVID-19. Clones were read by immunoSEQ multiplex PCR, and TCRdb kept only the in-frame ones, dropping some. The sample holds about 270,000 clones, under 90% seen once. Sequenced: peripheral blood. These receptor sequences come from a woman in her fifties or sixties who had recovered from COVID-19.

V usage is TRBV5-1 and J usage is TRBJ1-2; 10 bases are a match to TRBD1. The V segment lost 4 bases and the J segment 5 bases; nucleotides outside the gene matches: 5. The CDR3 spans 14 residues. Germline V CDR1 and CDR2: SGHRS, YFSETQ. The CDR3 DNA follows: TGCGCCAGCAGCACTCCGGGACAGGGGTATGGCTACACCTTC. Protein: CASSTPGQGYGYTF.

This clone was detected a few times. This chain uses TRBV18 with TRBJ1-5; no clear D gene. From germline, CDR1 is KGHSH and CDR2 LQKENI. V lost 4 bases and J lost 1, with 11 bases in between. The CDR3 consists of 15 residues. The CDR3 bases are TGTGCCAGCTCACATAACCCTACGAGCAATCAGCCCCAGCATTTT. Protein: CASSHNPTSNQPQHF.

This rearrangement joins TRBV4-3 to TRBJ1-2; a weak D match, TRBD1 (5 bases). The germline gives CDR1 LGHNA, CDR2 YSLEER. This CDR3 comprises 15 residues. Trimming removed 1 base from V and 4 bases from J, with 13 bases in between. The CDR3 spells CASSQGSGGTYGYTF. The CDR3 DNA sequence: TGCGCCAGCAGCCAAGGCTCTGGGGGGACCTATGGCTACACCTTC.